These 20 T cell receptor beta chains were all obtained from the same sample, sequenced in a study of PD-L1 blockade in urothelial cancer. Generated by immunoSEQ multiplex PCR, the TCRdb table keeps only in-frame clones and is missing some. The repertoire consists of 50,000 or so clones, with over 75% occurring once and the leading ten covering 4% to 5%. The material was PBMCs, obtained around atezolizumab (anti-PD-L1) treatment. Receptors were obtained from a man between 65 and 80 years old with urothelial cancer.

V gene TRBV7-9 combines with J gene TRBJ2-2; D possibly corresponds to TRBD2 (6 bases). V lost 4 bases, J lost 2 bases, and 17 bases lay in between. CDR1 is SEHNR and CDR2 is FQNEAQ in the germline V gene (reference sequence). The CDR3 is 17 amino acids. CDR3 loop: CASSSPSSAFNTGELFF. The DNA for the CDR3 is TGTGCCAGCAGCTCCCCCTCTAGCGCGTTTAACACCGGGGAGCTGTTTTTT.

This clone has a handful of counts. CDR3 nucleotides: TGTGCCAGCAGCGTAGGGCTTGACAGGGCCTACGAGCAGTACTTC. It specifies CASSVGLDRAYEQYF. The genes are TRBV9 and TRBJ2-7, with TRBD1 matching over 7 bases. The CDR3 is 15 residues long. The germline gives CDR1 SGDLS, CDR2 YYNGEE. V lost 0 bases, J lost 2 bases, and 5 bases stayed unmatched.

The CDR3 DNA reads TGTGCCAGCAGTTACTGGCAGTTCTCCAATGGCTACACCTTC. Its protein product is CASSYWQFSNGYTF. The chain uses TRBV6-5 and TRBJ1-2; unclear D gene. Germline V lookup: CDR1 MNHEY, CDR2 SVGAGI. V was clipped by 1 base and J by 6 bases, with 12 bases between them. The CDR3 has 14 amino acids.

This chain uses TRBV5-1 with TRBJ2-1; 12 bases map to TRBD2. Germline lookup yields CDR1 SGHRS and CDR2 YFSETQ. There are 17 residues in the CDR3. V was pared by 0 bases and J by 6 bases, with 7 bases of the junction left unmatched. The CDR3 sequence: CASSLVVGLAGPNEQFF. In DNA, the CDR3 is TGCGCCAGCAGCTTGGTCGTCGGACTAGCGGGGCCCAATGAGCAGTTCTTC. The full variable domain, rest sourced from reference TRBV5-1 and TRBJ2-1, is KAGVTQTPRYLIKTRGQQVTLSCSPISGHRSVSWYQQTPGQGLQFLFEYFSETQRNKGNFPGRFSGRQFSNSRSEMNVSTLELGDSALYLCASSLVVGLAGPNEQFFGPGTRLTVL.

V usage is TRBV13 and J usage is TRBJ1-5; 11 bases map to TRBD1. V trimming: 4 bases; J trimming: 7 bases; junction bases outside the gene matches: 3. The CDR3 spans 14 residues. The germline V gene encodes CDR1 PRHDT and CDR2 FYEKMQ (reference sequence). DNA of the CDR3: TGTGCCAGCAGCTCTAGGACAGGGGGCCAGCCCCAGCATTTT. As protein: CASSSRTGGQPQHF.

V usage is TRBV6-1 and J usage is TRBJ2-3, with TRBD1 matching over 8 bases. The CDR3 spans 14 residues. J was trimmed by 1 base and V by 11 bases; bases with no gene match: 8. Germline CDR1 and CDR2: MNHNS and SASEGT. Here the CDR3 reads CAAGGRFGTDTQYF. As DNA, the CDR3 is TGTGCCGCAGGGGGCCGTTTCGGCACAGATACGCAGTATTTT.

This chain links TRBV2 with TRBJ2-2, with D maybe TRBD2 (6 bases). Germline assignment: CDR1 SNHLY and CDR2 FYNNEI. The V gene lost 8 bases and the J gene lost 3 bases, with 13 bases spanning the gap. CDR3 size: 14 residues. CDR3 DNA: TGTGCCAGCGGGGAGGACACCTACACCGGGGAGCTGTTTTTT. It encodes CASGEDTYTGELFF.

The chain combines TRBV2 with TRBJ1-5; TRBD1 is a possible D gene (5 bases). This CDR3 has 13 amino acids. Germline CDR1 reads SNHLY; CDR2 reads FYNNEI. V was cut by 7 bases and J by 4 bases, with 11 bases left in between. CDR3 in amino acids: CASNIDSNQPQHF. DNA for the CDR3: TGTGCCAGCAATATAGACAGTAATCAGCCCCAGCATTTT.

A few counts support this clone. CDR3 residues: CASSLRVAGDHEQFF. The CDR3 region has the DNA TGTGCCAGCAGCTTACGAGTAGCGGGAGATCATGAGCAGTTCTTC. V gene TRBV11-2 combines with J gene TRBJ2-1; 9 nucleotides match TRBD2. Germline V lookup: CDR1 SGHAT, CDR2 FQNNGV. CDR3 size: 15 residues. J was trimmed by 8 bases and V by 2 bases; bases with no gene match: 7.

The chain links TRBV5-1 to TRBJ1-1; 9 bases align to TRBD1. Germline trimming cut 10 bases from V and 3 bases from J; bases unmatched to any gene: 7. Per germline, CDR1 SGHRS and CDR2 YFSETQ. The CDR3 has 13 amino acids. CDR3 residues: CAGRTGVDTEAFF. CDR3 DNA: TGCGCCGGACGGACAGGGGTGGACACTGAAGCTTTCTTT.

This chain links TRBV18 with TRBJ2-5; D possibly corresponds to TRBD2 (7 bases). This CDR3 region has 15 residues. CDR1 is KGHSH and CDR2 is LQKENI in the germline V gene. V lost 3 bases to trimming and J lost 4 bases, with 15 bases between them. The CDR3 spells CASSPADSGVETQYF. The CDR3 DNA reads as TGTGCCAGCTCACCCGCGGACAGCGGGGTAGAGACCCAGTACTTC.

The chain joins TRBV4-1 to TRBJ2-2; D perhaps matches TRBD2 (6 bases). From germline, CDR1 is MGHRA and CDR2 YSYEKL. This CDR3 is built from 16 residues. The V end was cut by 1 base, the J end by 5 bases, with 14 bases between. The CDR3 DNA sequence: TGCGCCAGCAGCCAAGTCTTAACGGGAGTTACCGGGGAGCTGTTTTTT. This sequence encodes CASSQVLTGVTGELFF.

DNA of the CDR3: TGTGCCAGCAGCTTAGAGGGACAGGGTAAATTCGGTGAGCAGTTCTTC. Translating gives CASSLEGQGKFGEQFF. The chain uses TRBV7-9 and TRBJ2-1; 9 bases map to TRBD1. Germline CDR1 SEHNR, CDR2 FQNEAQ (reference sequence). V trimming: 1 base; J trimming: 9 bases; junction bases outside the gene matches: 10. CDR3 length equals 16 residues.

This sequence joins TRBV7-9 and TRBJ2-5; 7 positions agree with TRBD2. The germline CDR1 and CDR2 sequences are SEHNR and FQNEAQ (reference sequence). Germline trimming cut 5 bases from V and 3 bases from J; bases unmatched to any gene: 12. The CDR3 consists of 16 residues. In DNA form, the CDR3 reads TGTGCCAGCAGCCCGCCGGGTCTAGCGGCGGAAGAGACCCAGTACTTC. Protein product: CASSPPGLAAEETQYF.

The J gene is TRBJ2-1, the V gene TRBV28; 11 bases are shared with TRBD1. This CDR3 contains 13 residues. The germline V gene has CDR1 MDHEN and CDR2 SYDVKM. Trimming at V came to 8 bases and at J to 7 bases, leaving 4 bases not matched to a gene. CDR3 DNA: TGTGCCAGCCGGACAGGGGGCTTGAATGAGCAGTTCTTC. This translates into CASRTGGLNEQFF.

V is TRBV18 and J is TRBJ1-4; 10 nucleotides line up with TRBD1. This CDR3 comprises 19 residues. The V gene end was trimmed by 3 bases and the J gene end by 11 bases; junction bases not matched to a gene: 21. From germline, CDR1 is KGHSH and CDR2 LQKENI. CDR3 coding DNA: TGTGCCAGCTCACCCTTGGCCCTCCGGACAGGGGGTCCTGGAGGGAAACTGTTTTTT. Translation gives CASSPLALRTGGPGGKLFF.

The chain uses TRBV19 and TRBJ2-5, with D perhaps matching TRBD2 (5 bases). Trimming cost V 1 base and J 4 bases, with 10 bases left between them. Germline loops: CDR1 LNHDA, CDR2 SQIVND (reference sequence). The CDR3 sequence is 14 residues long. The CDR3 nucleotides are TGTGCCAGTAGTATAGGCACTAGAGGAGAGACCCAGTACTTC. This gives the protein CASSIGTRGETQYF.

Here the CDR3 DNA reads TGTGCCAGCAGCTTTACCGGGAGGGCGGACAATGAGCAGTTCTTC. Translation gives CASSFTGRADNEQFF. This chain joins TRBV5-5 and TRBJ2-1; TRBD2 matches 8 bases. Trimming cost V 2 bases and J 5 bases; bases outside gene matches: 6. The CDR3 extends over 15 amino acids. CDR1 SGHKS and CDR2 YYEKEE come from the germline V gene (reference sequence).

The chain recombines TRBV28 with TRBJ2-7; D not resolved. Trimming stripped 3 bases from V and 6 bases from J, with 9 bases between. CDR1 and CDR2 (germline): MDHEN, SYDVKM. The CDR3 extends over 12 amino acids. CDR3 in DNA: TGTGCCAGCAGTTTTCCCCAAGCCGAGCAGTACTTC. Translated: CASSFPQAEQYF.

The rearrangement links TRBV11-2 to TRBJ2-7; 8 nucleotides agree with TRBD2. The CDR3 has 14 residues. The J segment lost 2 bases and the V segment lost 3 bases, leaving 3 bases of the junction unmatched. Germline-derived CDR1 and CDR2 are SGHAT and FQNNGV. DNA of the CDR3: TGTGCCAGCAGCTTGCTAGCGGGTGCCTACGAGCAGTACTTC. Encoded protein: CASSLLAGAYEQYF.